The clone carrying this T cell receptor beta chain was counted only a few times. No antigen is known for it. This sample was taken from a study of T cells in Graves' hyperthyroidism and ophthalmopathy. General study results and limits: Most thyroid clonotypes that were expanded above 0.001 also turned up in blood. Model output signaled ophthalmopathy a median roughly 6 months ahead of onset.

Trimming pared 4 bases from V and 4 bases from J, leaving 20 bases between. The CDR3 runs 16 residues. Germline lookup yields CDR1 SGHTA and CDR2 FQGTGA. TCR beta CDR3 regions were amplified from RNA. In the first-round RT-PCR of the TCR CDR3, the HTBI primer set was used. TCRdb passed the multiplex PCR reads through MiXCR, listing each CDR3 protein once. The sample holds more than 500,000 distinct CDR3 sequences; roughly 15% are singletons and the top ten take 4.3%. Inclusion characteristics of ophthalmopathy patients comprised a Clinical Activity Score of at least 3, a NOSPECS grade of at least 4, and duration under 3 months. The PBMCs were sourced from fresh peripheral blood (about 9.7 ml).

This TCR derives from a woman aged 40 to 50 with Graves' ophthalmopathy. V usage is TRBV7-3 and J usage is TRBJ2-7; D possibly corresponds to TRBD1 (6 bases). Sequenced: blood. This CDR3 is CASSSRDTNIWYEQYF. In DNA form, the CDR3 reads TGTGCCAGCAGCTCAAGGGACACCAACATTTGGTACGAGCAGTACTTC.